This TCR beta chain was documented in a study of PD-1 blockade in classical Hodgkin lymphoma. Assay used: immunoSEQ multiplex PCR; TCRdb lists only in-frame clones, some missing. The repertoire holds 25,000 to 30,000 clones, with around 90% as singletons. This CDR3 contains 12 residues. Trimming took 4 bases from V and 5 from J, leaving 8 bases between them. Germline V gene lookup returns CDR1 MGHDK and CDR2 SYGVNS. Brentuximab vedotin exposure varied among the patients, all of whom had relapsed after autologous stem cell transplantation. Through magnetic negative selection, CD8+ T cells were separated from PBMCs that had been thawed.

The chain uses TRBV25-1 and TRBJ1-1; D unresolved. The TCR comes from a human donor with classical Hodgkin lymphoma. The starting material was CD8+ T cells from blood, obtained at baseline. The CDR3 region is CASSVGETEAFF. Here the CDR3 DNA reads TGTGCCAGCAGTGTTGGGGAAACTGAAGCTTTCTTT.